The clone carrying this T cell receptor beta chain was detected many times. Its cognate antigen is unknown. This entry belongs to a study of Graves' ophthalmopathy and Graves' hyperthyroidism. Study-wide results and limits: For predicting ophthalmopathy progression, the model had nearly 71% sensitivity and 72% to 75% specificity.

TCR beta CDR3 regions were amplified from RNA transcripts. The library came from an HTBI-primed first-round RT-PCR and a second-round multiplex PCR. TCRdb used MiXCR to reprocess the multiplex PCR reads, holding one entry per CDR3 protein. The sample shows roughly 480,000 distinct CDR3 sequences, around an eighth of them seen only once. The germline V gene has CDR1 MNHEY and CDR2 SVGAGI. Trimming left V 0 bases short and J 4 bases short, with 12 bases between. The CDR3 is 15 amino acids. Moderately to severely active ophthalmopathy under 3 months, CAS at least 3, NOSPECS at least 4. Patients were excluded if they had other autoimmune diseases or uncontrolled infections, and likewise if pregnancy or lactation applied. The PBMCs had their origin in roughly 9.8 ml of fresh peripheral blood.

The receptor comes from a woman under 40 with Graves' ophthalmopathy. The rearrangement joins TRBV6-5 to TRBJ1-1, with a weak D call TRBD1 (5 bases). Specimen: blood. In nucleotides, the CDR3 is TGTGCCAGCAGTTACTCGAAACCGGGGCTCACTGAAGCTTTCTTT. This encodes CASSYSKPGLTEAFF.